Reported below is one T cell receptor (beta chain). The antigen is undetermined. This entry belongs to a study of cytomegalovirus exposure and HLA in healthy donors. The study's findings and limits: Later analysis suggested links between common viral pathogens and several top significant clusters.

PCR was performed using 60 Vbeta and 13 Jbeta primers. Authors' methods: Later work found 80 million to 85 million unique TCR beta chains, with 9.5 million to 14 million shared. Only in-frame clones appear in the TCRdb table, and some are missing; sequencing was by immunoSEQ multiplex PCR. From that table come the V and J calls and clone size; the DNA was used to work out D and trimming. Of about 78,000 clones listed, about 64% were seen once; the top ten hold approximately 5.7%. CDR3 size: 16 residues. CDR1 is SNHLY, CDR2 FYNNEI, per germline. V was clipped by 0 bases and J by 2 bases, with 13 bases between them.

Sequencing used PBMCs. The receptor's source is a man aged 25-40 years in good health and CMV-seropositive. The genes are TRBV2 and TRBJ2-5; unclear D gene. CDR3 amino acids: CASSEALVPVQETQYF. CDR3 bases: TGTGCCAGCAGTGAAGCGCTAGTTCCAGTACAAGAGACCCAGTACTTC.